This entry concerns a single T cell receptor (beta chain). The antigen it binds to is not known. The record has no base qualities; no much larger clone is one base away. TCRbeta CDR3 regions were amplified from genomic DNA by means of the immunoSEQ Assay, a bias-controlled multiplex PCR. The study's processing was this. Nucleated cell counts per sample were estimated from amplification of reference gene primers within the assay. To quantify the absolute abundance of each unique TCRbeta CDR3 rearrangement, sequence reads were collapsed and filtered. Productive Simpson clonality was computed per sample as the square root of Simpson's diversity index over productive rearrangements. The table comes from immuneACCESS by way of TCRdb, which keeps in-frame sequences with V and J called. Part of the clones is missing from these tables; in studies checked, under half for an unresolved V gene and the rest for unknown reasons. That table gives V, J and clone size, and the DNA gave D and trimming. The sample table contains under 400,000 clones; only one count was recorded for roughly 86% of them. The ten most abundant clones make up roughly a tenth of the sample.

In Seattle, one collaborating source enrolled patients while the infection was active and tracked those patients longitudinally over the course of disease. Each collaborating institution followed its own protocols to collect whole blood in K2EDTA tubes. For TCRbeta analysis, collaborators shipped samples in one of three forms: frozen whole blood, isolated PBMCs, or DNA extracted from either of those sample types. The germline ends are 12 bases apart after V is trimmed by 3 bases and J by 3 bases. Taken from the germline V gene (reference sequence), the CDR1 and CDR2 loops are DFQATT and SNEGSKA. The CDR3, cysteine through phenylalanine, is 14 amino acids long. Only the CDR3 part of the read is kept: 42 bases, read in frame from the first base. The sample belongs to a study of blood T cell repertoires in COVID-19 (TCRdb year 2020). For the wider study: Samples from collaborators originated in the United States, Italy and Spain and spanned both the acute and convalescent phases of COVID-19. A freely available public database, intended as a resource for researchers studying the immune response to SARS-CoV-2, is where the repertoires were released. The material from the prospective study consisted of cDNA or gDNA derived from T cells, B-cell-depleted T cells, or PBMCs. Where HLA class I and class II types were available, the types were taken from metadata supplied by the sample provider, not from assay-based typing. A de-identified subject ID, COVID-19 status, age in years and sex were almost always included in the sample metadata. The samples were drawn from the first 160 participants of the ongoing ImmuneRACE study and from 1,254 subjects provided by 6 global collaborators. Subjects who had been exposed to COVID-19, were actively infected with it, or had recovered from it provided the deeply sampled blood TCRbeta repertoires that made up the dataset.

What the work shows at the level of the full study, not this receptor alone: The quantity of clinical and demographic metadata differed by source and by participant and was supplied without curation.

Recombination joined TRBV20-1 with TRBJ1-5; TRBD1 could be the D gene, as 5 bases match. The receptor comes from a woman in her thirties with COVID-19, enrolled during active disease. The sequenced material came from peripheral blood. At the DNA level, the sequence is TGCAGTGCTAGTGGGGGAGTGGACAATCAGCCCCAGCATTTT. Translated, it reads CSASGGVDNQPQHF.